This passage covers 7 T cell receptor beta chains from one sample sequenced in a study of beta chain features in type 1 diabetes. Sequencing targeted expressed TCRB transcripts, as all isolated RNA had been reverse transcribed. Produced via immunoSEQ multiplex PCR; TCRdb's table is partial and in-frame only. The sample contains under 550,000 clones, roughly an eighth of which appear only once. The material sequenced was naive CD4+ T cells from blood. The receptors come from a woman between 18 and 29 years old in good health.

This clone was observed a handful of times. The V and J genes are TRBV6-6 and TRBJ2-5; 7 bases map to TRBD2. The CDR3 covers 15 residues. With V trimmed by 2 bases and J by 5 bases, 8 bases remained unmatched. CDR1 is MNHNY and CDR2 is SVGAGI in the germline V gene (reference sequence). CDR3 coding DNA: TGTGCCAGCAGTTACGATAGGACTAGATACGAGACCCAGTACTTC. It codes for CASSYDRTRYETQYF.

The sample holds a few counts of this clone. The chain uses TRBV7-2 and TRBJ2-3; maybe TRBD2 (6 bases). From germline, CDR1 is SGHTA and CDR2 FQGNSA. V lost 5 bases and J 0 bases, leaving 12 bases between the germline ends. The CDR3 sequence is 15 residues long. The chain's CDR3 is CASSPRRESTDTQYF. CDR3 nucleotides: TGTGCCAGCAGCCCCCGACGGGAGAGCACAGATACGCAGTATTTT.

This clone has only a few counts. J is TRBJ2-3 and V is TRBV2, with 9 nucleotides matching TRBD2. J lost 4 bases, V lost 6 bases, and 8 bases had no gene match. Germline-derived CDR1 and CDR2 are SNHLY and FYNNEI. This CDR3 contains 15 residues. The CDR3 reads CASSAGLAGPDTQYF. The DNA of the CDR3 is TGTGCCAGCAGCGCCGGTCTAGCGGGACCAGATACGCAGTATTTT.

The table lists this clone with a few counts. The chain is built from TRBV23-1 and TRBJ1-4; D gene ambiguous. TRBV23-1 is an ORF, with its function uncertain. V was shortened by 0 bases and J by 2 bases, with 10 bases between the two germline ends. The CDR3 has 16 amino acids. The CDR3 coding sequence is TGCGCCAGCAGTCAATCGAGGCGGGTTACTAATGAAAAACTGTTTTTT. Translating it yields CASSQSRRVTNEKLFF.

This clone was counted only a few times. Here the CDR3 reads CASGPAQGTGANVLTF. The CDR3 DNA reads as TGTGCTAGTGGTCCGGCACAGGGGACCGGGGCCAACGTCCTGACTTTC. The rearrangement links TRBV12-5 to TRBJ2-6; 7 bases fit TRBD1. Germline V lookup: CDR1 LGHNT, CDR2 FRNRAP. The length of the CDR3 is 16 residues. The J segment lost 4 bases and the V segment lost 5 bases, leaving 8 bases of the junction unmatched.

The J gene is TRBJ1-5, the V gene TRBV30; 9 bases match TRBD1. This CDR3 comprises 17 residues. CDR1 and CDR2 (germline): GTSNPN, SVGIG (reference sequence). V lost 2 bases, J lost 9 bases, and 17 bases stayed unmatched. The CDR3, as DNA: TGTGCCTGGAGTAGGGCCGTAACAGGGGGCTTATTTCGGCCCCAGCATTTT. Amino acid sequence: CAWSRAVTGGLFRPQHF.

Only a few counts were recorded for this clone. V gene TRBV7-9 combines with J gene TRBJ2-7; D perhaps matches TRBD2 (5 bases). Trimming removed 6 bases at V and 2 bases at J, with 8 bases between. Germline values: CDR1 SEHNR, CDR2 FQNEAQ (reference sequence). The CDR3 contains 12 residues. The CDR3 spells CASSGETYEQYF. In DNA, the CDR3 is TGTGCCAGCAGTGGGGAGACCTACGAGCAGTACTTC.